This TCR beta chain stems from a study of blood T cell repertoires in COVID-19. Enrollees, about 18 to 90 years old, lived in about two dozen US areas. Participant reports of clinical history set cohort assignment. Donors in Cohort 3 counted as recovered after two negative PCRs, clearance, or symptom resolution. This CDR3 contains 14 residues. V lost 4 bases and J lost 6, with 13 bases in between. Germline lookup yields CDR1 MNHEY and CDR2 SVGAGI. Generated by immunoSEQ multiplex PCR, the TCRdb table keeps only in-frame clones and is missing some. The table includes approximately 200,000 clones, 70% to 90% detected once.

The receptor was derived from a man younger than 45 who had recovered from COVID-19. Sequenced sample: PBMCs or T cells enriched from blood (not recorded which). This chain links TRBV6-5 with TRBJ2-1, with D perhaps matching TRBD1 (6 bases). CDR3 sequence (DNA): TGTGCCAGCAGTTCGTGGCCCAGGGGCAATGAGCAGTTCTTC. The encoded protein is CASSSWPRGNEQFF.